The subject of this entry is one T cell receptor beta chain. Its antigen has not been determined. The input lacks base qualities; no much larger clone sits a single base away. The record originates from a study of control samples from healthy donors and cancer patients (dated by TCRdb to about 2020). Trimming costs V 7 bases and J 0 bases, and their ends lie 11 bases apart. Spanning cysteine to phenylalanine, the CDR3 consists of 15 amino acids. Only the CDR3 DNA stays, 45 bases, in frame from base 1. In the germline V gene, CDR1 corresponds to KGHDR and CDR2 to SFDVKD. To prepare the library, the immunoSEQ multiplex PCR assay was applied. Here the immuneACCESS table is served through TCRdb, limited to in-frame sequences with V and J called. Missing clones are a known gap in these copies; in checked studies unresolved V genes cover under half, and the rest lacks a known reason. The sample table records 400,000 to 450,000 clones; around 90% of these occur just once. The top ten hold just under 6.5% of the sample.

The sequence links TRBV24-1 to TRBJ2-2, with a tentative D gene TRBD2 over 6 matching bases. The specimen sequenced was PBMCs. The clonotype was recovered from a man aged 40-50 years with head and neck cancer. The CDR3 protein sequence reads: CATSPWTTNTGELFF. The sequence in DNA is TGTGCCACCAGCCCCTGGACTACGAACACCGGGGAGCTGTTTTTT.